These 9 T cell receptor beta chains originate from one sample sequenced in a study of breast tumors, draining lymph nodes, adjacent tissues. Axillary draining lymph nodes of breast cancer patients supplied the node samples. TCRdb re-called the multiplex PCR reads with MiXCR, one entry per CDR3 protein. The data show some 130,000 distinct CDR3 sequences, 20% seen once. The sample comprised axillary lymph node tissue. Every receptor here comes from a female donor with breast cancer. Some clones in this sample may be carry-over from other donors' samples.

This clonotype appeared many times. The rearrangement uses TRBV6-1 and TRBJ1-2, with a possible D match to TRBD1 (6 bases). The germline gives CDR1 MNHNS, CDR2 SASEGT. The ends were cut back, 6 bases at V and 8 bases at J, with 16 bases in the middle. The CDR3 extends over 13 amino acids. This CDR3 is CASRMTGVRGYTF. The CDR3 DNA is TGTGCCAGCAGGATGACAGGCGTGAGGGGCTACACCTTC.

This clonotype has just a few counts. This chain links TRBV6-6 with TRBJ2-2, with a tentative D call TRBD1 (6 bases). This CDR3 has 13 amino acids. Germline-derived CDR1 and CDR2 are MNHNY and SVGAGI (reference sequence). V lost 10 bases and J 1 base, leaving 10 bases between the germline ends. The CDR3 reads CAIVDRNTGELFF. CDR3 nucleotide sequence: TGTGCCATCGTGGACAGGAACACCGGGGAGCTGTTTTTT.

This clonotype was counted many times. This chain links TRBV20-1 with TRBJ2-5; D unclear. The germline CDR1 and CDR2 sequences are DFQATT and SNEGSKA (reference sequence). The ends were cut back, 1 base at V and 7 bases at J, with 16 bases in the middle. The CDR3 totals 14 residues. The CDR3 bases are TGCAGTGCTAGAGCCCTACGACCGGGTGGGACCCAGTACTTC. Its protein product is CSARALRPGGTQYF.

As concerns this clonotype: At one end, the junction sequence differs from germline, possibly due to a read error. V and J are TRBV6-1 and TRBJ2-5; 9 bases fit TRBD2. Germline V lookup: CDR1 MNHNS, CDR2 SASEGT. CDR3 length: 16 residues. CDR3 bases: TGTGCCAGCAGCGAAGCCCCTAGCGGGGTCCAAGAGACCCAGGACTTC. Translation gives CASSEAPSGVQETQDF.

This clonotype has at least ten counts. The chain employs TRBV5-5 and TRBJ2-7; unclear D gene. Germline lookup yields CDR1 SGHKS and CDR2 YYEKEE (reference sequence). CDR3 length: 13 residues. Trimming removed 2 bases from V and 3 bases from J, with 9 bases in between. CDR3 nucleotides: TGTGCCAGCAGCTTTTCAGAATACTACGAGCAGTACTTC. Amino acids: CASSFSEYYEQYF.

This clonotype has ten or more counts. The chain links TRBV6-1 to TRBJ2-5; D may be TRBD1 or TRBD2 (5 bases each). The germline V and J ends were trimmed by 4 bases and 1 base, with 10 bases remaining between them. Germline-derived CDR1 and CDR2 are MNHNS and SASEGT. CDR3 length: 14 residues. CDR3: CASSAGSSQETQYF. CDR3 bases: TGTGCCAGCAGTGCAGGGAGCAGCCAAGAGACCCAGTACTTC.

In the case of this clonotype: A much larger clone lies one base from this, so it may be a read error. This rearrangement joins TRBV5-1 to TRBJ2-7, with 10 nucleotides matching TRBD2. Germline CDR1 is SGHRS and CDR2 is YFSETQ. With 3 bases clipped from V and 3 bases from J, the junction kept 3 bases outside the gene matches. The CDR3 is 14 residues long. The CDR3 spells CASSSSGGVYEQYF. In DNA, the CDR3 is TGCGCCAGCAGCTCTAGCGGGGGTGTCTACGAGCAGTACTTC.

This clonotype was counted at least ten times. The chain carries TRBV19 and TRBJ1-2; TRBD1 matches 10 bases. The CDR3 covers 15 residues. Germline CDR1 reads LNHDA; CDR2 reads SQIVND (reference sequence). With V trimmed by 3 bases and J by 6 bases, 7 bases remained unmatched. This chain's CDR3 is CASSITQTGGNGYTF. CDR3 in DNA: TGTGCCAGTAGTATTACCCAGACAGGGGGCAATGGCTACACCTTC.

The rearrangement links TRBV19 to TRBJ2-2; 8 nucleotides line up with TRBD1. The CDR3 consists of 14 residues. The germline V gene encodes CDR1 LNHDA and CDR2 SQIVND (reference sequence). V trimming: 1 base; J trimming: 6 bases; junction bases outside the gene matches: 1. CDR3: CASSIGTGSGELFF. The CDR3 DNA sequence: TGTGCCAGTAGTATAGGGACAGGGTCCGGGGAGCTGTTTTTT.